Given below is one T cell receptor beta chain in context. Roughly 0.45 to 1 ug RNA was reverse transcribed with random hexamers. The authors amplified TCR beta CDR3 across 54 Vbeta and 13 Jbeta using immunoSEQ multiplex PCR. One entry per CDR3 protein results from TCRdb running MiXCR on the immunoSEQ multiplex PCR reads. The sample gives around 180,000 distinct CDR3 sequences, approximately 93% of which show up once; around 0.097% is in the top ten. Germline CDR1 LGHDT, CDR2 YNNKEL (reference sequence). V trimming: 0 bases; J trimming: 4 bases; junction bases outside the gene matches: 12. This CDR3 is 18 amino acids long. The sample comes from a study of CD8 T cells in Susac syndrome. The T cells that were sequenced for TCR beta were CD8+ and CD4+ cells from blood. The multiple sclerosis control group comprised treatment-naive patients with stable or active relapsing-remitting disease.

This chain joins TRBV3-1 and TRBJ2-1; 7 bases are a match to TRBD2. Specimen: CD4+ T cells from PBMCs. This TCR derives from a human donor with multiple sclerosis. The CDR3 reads CASSQDGGEETRYNEQFF. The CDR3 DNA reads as TGTGCCAGCAGCCAAGATGGGGGGGAGGAGACTAGGTACAATGAGCAGTTCTTC.